The 15 T cell receptor beta chains presented below share a single source sample, sequenced in a study of T cell repertoires in cytomegalovirus infection. Their target antigens are unknown. TCRdb reprocessed the reads with MiXCR, giving one entry per CDR3 protein. The repertoire includes some 560,000 distinct CDR3 sequences, around two fifths of them detected once, and 48% sits in the top ten. Sequenced here: cultured PBMCs, sampled from culture after CMV antigen stimulation. All receptors derive from a human donor in good health (CMV status not recorded). Some clones in this sample may be carry-over from other donors' samples.

The J gene is TRBJ1-6, the V gene TRBV20-1; TRBD1 agrees at 9 bases. The CDR3 runs to 17 residues. Per germline, CDR1 DFQATT and CDR2 SNEGSKA (reference sequence). V shed 5 bases, J shed 3 bases, and the junction held 11 bases outside the gene matches. CDR3 in amino acids: CSASEGQGISYNSPLHF. CDR3 nucleotide sequence: TGCAGTGCTTCAGAGGGACAGGGAATTAGCTATAATTCACCCCTCCACTTT.

The chain combines TRBV27 with TRBJ1-1, with D possibly TRBD1 on 6 matching bases. CDR3 length: 14 amino acids. Trimming cost V 5 bases and J 5 bases, with 15 bases left between them. Germline CDR1 MNHEY, CDR2 SMNVEV (reference sequence). CDR3 in amino acids: CASSDEGGWTEAFF. CDR3 nucleotide sequence: TGTGCCAGCAGTGATGAGGGGGGGTGGACTGAAGCTTTCTTT.

This chain links TRBV30 with TRBJ1-2; D uncertain. CDR1 and CDR2 from the germline V gene are GTSNPN and SVGIG (reference sequence). This CDR3 spans 12 amino acids. V gave up 1 base and J gave up 2 bases, with 5 bases separating them. CDR3 protein: CAWSAGNYGYTF. CDR3 nucleotides: TGTGCCTGGAGTGCCGGGAACTATGGCTACACCTTC.

The chain combines TRBV7-2 with TRBJ2-7; D may match TRBD1 or TRBD2 (7 bases each). The germline V and J ends were trimmed by 5 bases and 6 bases, with 17 bases remaining between them. Germline CDR1 and CDR2: SGHTA and FQGNSA. This CDR3 has 14 amino acids. The CDR3 loop reads CASSPQGEGFEQYF. CDR3 nucleotide sequence: TGTGCCAGCAGCCCCCAGGGGGAGGGGTTCGAGCAGTACTTC.

The V call is TRBV7-2, the J call TRBJ1-4; D perhaps matches TRBD1 (6 bases). Looked up from germline, CDR1 is SGHTA and CDR2 is FQGNSA. The CDR3 has 14 amino acids. V was cut by 5 bases and J by 4 bases, with 11 bases left in between. CDR3 nucleotide sequence: TGTGCCAGCAGCAAGGACAGTCTTAATGAAAAACTGTTTTTT. It encodes CASSKDSLNEKLFF.

This chain uses TRBV7-9 with TRBJ2-4; D is undetermined. With 1 base removed from V and 9 bases from J, the gap between germline ends came to 4 bases. This CDR3 spans 11 amino acids. The germline V gene encodes CDR1 SEHNR and CDR2 FQNEAQ (reference sequence). Here the CDR3 reads CASSLETIQYF. The DNA for the CDR3 is TGTGCCAGCAGCTTAGAAACCATTCAGTACTTC.

The chain links TRBV29-1 to TRBJ2-1, with 9 positions matching TRBD1. This CDR3 is 16 amino acids long. Germline-derived CDR1 and CDR2 are SQVTM and ANQGSEA. V was clipped by 4 bases and J by 3 bases; unmatched bases: 10. In nucleotides, the CDR3 is TGCAGCGTTGGTAGGGCCGGGACAGGGATCTACAATGAGCAGTTCTTC. It is translated as CSVGRAGTGIYNEQFF.

This clonotype was counted only a few times. The rearrangement uses TRBV11-2 and TRBJ2-5; 13 nucleotides agree with TRBD2. There are 17 residues in the CDR3. The J segment lost 5 bases and the V segment lost 5 bases, leaving 11 bases of the junction unmatched. Germline V gene data show CDR1 as SGHAT and CDR2 as FQNNGV. CDR3 DNA: TGTGCCAGCAGCCACCGGACTAGCGGGGGAACACTGGAGACCCAGTACTTC. Protein sequence: CASSHRTSGGTLETQYF.

The chain is built from TRBV5-6 and TRBJ2-5, with TRBD1 matching over 7 bases. This CDR3 contains 16 residues. CDR1 and CDR2 (germline): SGHDT, YYEEEE. Trimming removed 4 bases from V and 1 base from J; junction bases left unmatched: 10. As DNA, the CDR3 is TGTGCCAGCAGCCGACTACAGGGGAGCGGCCAAGAGACCCAGTACTTC. This sequence encodes CASSRLQGSGQETQYF.

This CDR3 reads CAISESGNRDTGELFF. Written as DNA, the CDR3 is TGTGCCATCAGTGAGTCGGGGAACAGGGACACCGGGGAGCTGTTTTTT. This chain joins TRBV10-3 and TRBJ2-2, with D perhaps TRBD1 (6 bases). CDR3 length: 16 residues. V was trimmed by 0 bases and J by 3 bases, leaving 11 bases between them. CDR1 ENHRY and CDR2 SYGVKD come from the germline V gene.

This sequence joins TRBV6-6 and TRBJ2-2; 8 bases fit TRBD2. V shed 7 bases and J 6 bases; nucleotides not matched to a gene: 7. Germline CDR1 MNHNY, CDR2 SVGAGI (reference sequence). CDR3 length: 14 residues. In DNA, the CDR3 is TGTGCCAGCACCACCCGGGGGGGGGCCGGGGAGCTGTTTTTT. As protein: CASTTRGGAGELFF.

V is TRBV24-1 and J is TRBJ2-3, with TRBD1 as a possible D gene (5 bases). V was trimmed by 2 bases and J by 3 bases, leaving 8 bases between them. The germline gives CDR1 KGHDR, CDR2 SFDVKD. The CDR3 spans 14 residues. The chain's CDR3 is CATSDSQGTDTQYF. The CDR3, as DNA: TGTGCCACCAGTGATTCCCAGGGAACAGATACGCAGTATTTT.

A remark on this clonotype: As the CDR3 is not closed by the conserved phenylalanine or tryptophan, this likely results from a read error. The chain employs TRBV11-1 and TRBJ2-2, with D tentatively TRBD2 (6 bases). Trimming removed 5 bases at V and 3 bases at J, with 13 bases between. From germline, CDR1 is SGHAT and CDR2 FQDESV (reference sequence). This CDR3 comprises 15 residues. The CDR3 sequence: CASSPGGGYTGELFS. The CDR3 DNA reads TGTGCCAGCAGCCCCGGTGGAGGGTACACCGGGGAGCTGTTTTCT.

V and J are TRBV6-5 and TRBJ1-1; D call uncertain. The germline V gene has CDR1 MNHEY and CDR2 SVGAGI. Trimming pared 0 bases from V and 5 bases from J, leaving 13 bases between. This CDR3 contains 15 residues. CDR3 in amino acids: CASSYSSTPSTEAFF. DNA for the CDR3: TGTGCCAGCAGTTACTCGTCGACGCCCAGTACTGAAGCTTTCTTT.

This clonotype has more than one count but fewer than ten. V gene TRBV5-8 combines with J gene TRBJ2-3; TRBD1 agrees at 7 bases. From germline, CDR1 is SGHTS and CDR2 YDEGEE. Losses at the gene ends were 0 bases for V and 3 bases for J; bases not matched to a gene: 7. The CDR3 is made up of 16 amino acids. Here the CDR3 DNA reads TGTGCCAGCAGCTTGGAGGGGGCAGTCGGGACAGATACGCAGTATTTT. Its translation: CASSLEGAVGTDTQYF.